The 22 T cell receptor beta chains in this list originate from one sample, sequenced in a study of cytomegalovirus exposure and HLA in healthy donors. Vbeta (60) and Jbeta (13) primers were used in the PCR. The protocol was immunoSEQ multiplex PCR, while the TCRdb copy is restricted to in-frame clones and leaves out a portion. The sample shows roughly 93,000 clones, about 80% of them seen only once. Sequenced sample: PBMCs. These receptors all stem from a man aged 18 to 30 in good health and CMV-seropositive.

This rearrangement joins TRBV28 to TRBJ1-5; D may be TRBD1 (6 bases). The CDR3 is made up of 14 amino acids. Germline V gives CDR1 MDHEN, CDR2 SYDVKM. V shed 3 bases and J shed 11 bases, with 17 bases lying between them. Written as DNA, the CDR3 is TGTGCCAGCAGTTTTAACAGGGCCTCAGGGGCCCAGCATTTT. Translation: CASSFNRASGAQHF.

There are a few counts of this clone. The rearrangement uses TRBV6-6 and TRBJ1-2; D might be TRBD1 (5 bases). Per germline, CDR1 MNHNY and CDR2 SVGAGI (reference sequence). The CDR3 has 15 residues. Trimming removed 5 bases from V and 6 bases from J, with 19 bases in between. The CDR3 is CASSTTGTPFDGYTF. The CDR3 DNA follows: TGTGCCAGCAGTACGACCGGGACTCCCTTCGATGGCTACACCTTC.

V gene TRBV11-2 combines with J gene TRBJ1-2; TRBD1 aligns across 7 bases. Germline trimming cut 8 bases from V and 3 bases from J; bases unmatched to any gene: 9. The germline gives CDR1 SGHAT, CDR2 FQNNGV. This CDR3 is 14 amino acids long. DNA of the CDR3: TGTGCCAGCGGACGACAGGGTAGCTACTATGGCTACACCTTC. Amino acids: CASGRQGSYYGYTF.

CDR3 nucleotide sequence: TGTGCCAGCAAAAACAGAGTTACCAATCAGCCCCAGCATTTT. This translates into CASKNRVTNQPQHF. The chain uses TRBV2 and TRBJ1-5, with D unclear. This CDR3 comprises 14 residues. Per germline, CDR1 SNHLY and CDR2 FYNNEI. Trimming shortened V by 7 bases and J by 3 bases, and 13 bases separated the two germline ends. The whole variable domain, filled in from reference TRBV2 and TRBJ1-5, reads EPEVTQTPSHQVTQMGQEVILRCVPISNHLYFYWYRQILGQKVEFLVSFYNNEISEKSEIFDDQFSVERPDGSNFTLKIRSTKLEDSAMYFCASKNRVTNQPQHFGDGTRLSIL.

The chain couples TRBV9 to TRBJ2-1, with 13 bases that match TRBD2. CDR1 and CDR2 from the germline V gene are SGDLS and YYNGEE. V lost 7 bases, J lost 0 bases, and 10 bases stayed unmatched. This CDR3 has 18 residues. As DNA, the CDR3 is TGTGCCAGCGATGAGGGGACTAGCGGGACCAGCTCCTACAATGAGCAGTTCTTC. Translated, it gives CASDEGTSGTSSYNEQFF.

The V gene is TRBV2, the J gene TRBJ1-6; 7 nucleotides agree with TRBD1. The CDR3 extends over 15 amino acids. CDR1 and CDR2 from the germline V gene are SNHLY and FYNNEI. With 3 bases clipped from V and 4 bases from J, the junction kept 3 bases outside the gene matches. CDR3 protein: CASSEGQLYNSPLHF. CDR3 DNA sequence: TGTGCCAGCAGTGAGGGACAGCTTTATAATTCACCCCTCCACTTT.

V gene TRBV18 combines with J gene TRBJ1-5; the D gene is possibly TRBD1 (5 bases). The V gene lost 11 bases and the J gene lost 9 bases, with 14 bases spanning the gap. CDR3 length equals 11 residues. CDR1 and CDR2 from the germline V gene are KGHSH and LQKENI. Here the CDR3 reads CAARGYGPQHF. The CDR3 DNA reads TGTGCCGCTAGGGGTTATGGGCCCCAGCATTTT.

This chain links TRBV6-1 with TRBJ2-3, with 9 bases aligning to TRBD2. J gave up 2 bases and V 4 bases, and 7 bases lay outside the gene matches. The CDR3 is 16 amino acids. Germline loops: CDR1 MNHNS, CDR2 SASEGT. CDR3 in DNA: TGTGCCAGCAGTGGAGTAGCGGGGGCCTACACAGATACGCAGTATTTT. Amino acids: CASSGVAGAYTDTQYF.

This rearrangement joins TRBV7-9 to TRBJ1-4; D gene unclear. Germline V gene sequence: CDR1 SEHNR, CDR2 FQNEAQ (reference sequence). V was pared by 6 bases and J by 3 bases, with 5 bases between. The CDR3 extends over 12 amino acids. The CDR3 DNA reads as TGTGCCAGCAGGACTCCTAATGAAAAACTGTTTTTT. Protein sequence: CASRTPNEKLFF.

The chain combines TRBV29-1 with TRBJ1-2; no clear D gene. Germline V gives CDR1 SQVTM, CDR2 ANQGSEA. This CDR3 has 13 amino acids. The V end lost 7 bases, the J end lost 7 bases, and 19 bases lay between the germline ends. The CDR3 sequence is CSAIRTAGGGYTF. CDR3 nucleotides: TGCAGCGCTATACGGACTGCGGGTGGTGGCTACACCTTC.

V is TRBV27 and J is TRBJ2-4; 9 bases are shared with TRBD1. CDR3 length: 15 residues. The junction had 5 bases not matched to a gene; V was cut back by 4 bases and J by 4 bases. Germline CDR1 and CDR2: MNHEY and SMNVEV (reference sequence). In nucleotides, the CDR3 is TGTGCCAGCAGTTCCCGGGACAGGGATAAAAACATTCAGTACTTC. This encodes CASSSRDRDKNIQYF.

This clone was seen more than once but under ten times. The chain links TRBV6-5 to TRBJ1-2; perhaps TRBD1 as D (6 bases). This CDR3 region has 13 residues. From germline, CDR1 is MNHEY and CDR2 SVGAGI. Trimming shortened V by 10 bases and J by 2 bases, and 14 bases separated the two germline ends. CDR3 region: CATTKGGNYGYTF. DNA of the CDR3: TGTGCCACCACGAAAGGGGGAAACTATGGCTACACCTTC.

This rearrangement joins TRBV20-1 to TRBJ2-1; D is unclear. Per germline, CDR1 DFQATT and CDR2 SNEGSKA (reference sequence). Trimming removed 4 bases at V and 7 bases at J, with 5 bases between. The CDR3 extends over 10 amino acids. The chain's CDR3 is CSATSNEQFF. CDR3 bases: TGCAGTGCTACTTCTAATGAGCAGTTCTTC.

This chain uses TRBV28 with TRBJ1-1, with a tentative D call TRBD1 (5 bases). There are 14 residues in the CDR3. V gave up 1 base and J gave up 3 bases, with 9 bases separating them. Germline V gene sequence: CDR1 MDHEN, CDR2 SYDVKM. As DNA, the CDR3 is TGTGCCAGCAGTTTATCTCTGGGGCACACTGAAGCTTTCTTT. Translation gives CASSLSLGHTEAFF.

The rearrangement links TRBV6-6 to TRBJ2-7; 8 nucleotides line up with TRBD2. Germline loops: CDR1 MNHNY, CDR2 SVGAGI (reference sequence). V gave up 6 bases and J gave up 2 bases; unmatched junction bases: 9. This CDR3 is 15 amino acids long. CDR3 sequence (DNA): TGTGCCAGCAGGCTGGGTAGCGGGACCACCTACGAGCAGTACTTC. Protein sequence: CASRLGSGTTYEQYF.

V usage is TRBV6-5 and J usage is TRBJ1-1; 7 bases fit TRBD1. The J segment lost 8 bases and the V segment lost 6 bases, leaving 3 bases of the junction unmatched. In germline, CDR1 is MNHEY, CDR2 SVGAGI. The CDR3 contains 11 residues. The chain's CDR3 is CASRNRGEAFF. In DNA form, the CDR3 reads TGTGCCAGCAGAAACAGGGGAGAAGCTTTCTTT.

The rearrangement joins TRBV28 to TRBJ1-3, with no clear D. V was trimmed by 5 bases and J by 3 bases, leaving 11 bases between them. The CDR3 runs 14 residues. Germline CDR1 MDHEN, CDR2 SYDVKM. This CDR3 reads CASSPGRGGNTIYF. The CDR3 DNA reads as TGTGCCAGCAGTCCAGGACGGGGTGGAAACACCATATATTTT.

The CDR3 DNA follows: TGTGCCAGCAGCTTTCTGGGGGGGCCAGAGGAGACCCAGTACTTC. Its translation: CASSFLGGPEETQYF. J is TRBJ2-5 and V is TRBV7-8; D may be TRBD2 (7 bases). The germline V gene encodes CDR1 SGHVS and CDR2 FQNEAQ. V shed 3 bases and J shed 5 bases, with 16 bases lying between them. The CDR3 runs 15 residues.

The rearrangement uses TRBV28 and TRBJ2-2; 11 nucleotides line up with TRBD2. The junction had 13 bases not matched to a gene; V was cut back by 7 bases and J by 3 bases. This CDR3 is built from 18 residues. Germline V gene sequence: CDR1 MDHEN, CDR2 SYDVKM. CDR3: CASNSLAGGQKDTGELFF. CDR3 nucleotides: TGTGCCAGCAATTCCCTAGCGGGGGGCCAGAAGGACACCGGGGAGCTGTTTTTT.

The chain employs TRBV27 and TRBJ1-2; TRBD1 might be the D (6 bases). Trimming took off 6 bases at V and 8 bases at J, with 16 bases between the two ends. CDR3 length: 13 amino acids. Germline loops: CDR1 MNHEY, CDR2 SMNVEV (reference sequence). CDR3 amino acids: CASREQGSRGYTF. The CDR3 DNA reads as TGTGCCAGCAGGGAACAGGGAAGTAGGGGCTACACCTTC.

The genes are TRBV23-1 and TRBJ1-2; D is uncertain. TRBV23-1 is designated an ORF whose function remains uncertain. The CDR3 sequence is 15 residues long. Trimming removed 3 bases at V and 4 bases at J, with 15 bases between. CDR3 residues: CASSQTVTPSYGYTF. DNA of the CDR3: TGCGCCAGCAGTCAGACCGTGACACCCAGCTATGGCTACACCTTC.

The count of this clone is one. The chain's CDR3 is CASSGLAQETQYF. The CDR3 DNA sequence: TGCGCCAGCAGTGGACTAGCCCAAGAGACCCAGTACTTC. The rearrangement links TRBV10-1 to TRBJ2-5; the match to TRBD2 covers 7 bases. CDR3 length: 13 residues. Trimming at V came to 4 bases and at J to 1 base, leaving 0 bases not matched to a gene. Germline CDR1 and CDR2: WNHNN and SYGVQD (reference sequence).